The 8 T cell receptor beta chains reported below all come from one sample, sequenced in a study of cytomegalovirus exposure and HLA in healthy donors. Primers for the PCR totalled 60 Vbeta and 13 Jbeta. Produced via immunoSEQ multiplex PCR; TCRdb's table is partial and in-frame only. The sample lists about 190,000 clones, around 87% occurring once. The sequenced sample was PBMCs. Receptor source: a woman under 30 in good health and CMV-seronegative.

The rearrangement uses TRBV4-2 and TRBJ1-5; D is perhaps TRBD1 (6 bases). CDR1 and CDR2 from the germline V gene are LGHNA and YNFKEQ. This CDR3 has 16 amino acids. Between the trimmed V and J ends, which lost 0 bases and 4 bases, there was a span of 13 bases. CDR3 sequence (DNA): TGTGCCAGCAGCCAAGATCTCGGCAGGGGAAATCAGCCCCAGCATTTT. It specifies CASSQDLGRGNQPQHF.

This clone has a single count. A read error may produce the germline difference seen at one junction end. The genes are TRBV7-9 and TRBJ1-3; the D gene is possibly TRBD1 (5 bases). This CDR3 contains 15 residues. Germline CDR1 is SEHNR and CDR2 is FQNEAQ (reference sequence). The CDR3 nucleotides read TGTTCCAGCAGCATCAGGGTTCCCTCTGGAAACACCATATATTTT. It specifies CSSSIRVPSGNTIYF.

V usage is TRBV15 and J usage is TRBJ1-2; TRBD1 agrees at 11 bases. CDR1 and CDR2 from the germline V gene are LNHNV and YYDKDF (reference sequence). The length of the CDR3 is 14 residues. After removal of 7 bases from V and 8 bases from J, the junction contained 9 bases not matched to a gene. The CDR3 sequence is CATIKGQGDGGYTF. The CDR3 coding sequence is TGTGCCACCATCAAGGGACAGGGGGATGGAGGCTACACCTTC. Full variable domain (rest looked up from reference TRBV15 and TRBJ1-2): DAMVIQNPRYQVTQFGKPVTLSCSQTLNHNVMYWYQQKSSQAPKLLFHYYDKDFNNEADTPDNFQSRRPNTSFCFLDIRSPGLGDTAMYLCATIKGQGDGGYTFGSGTRLTVV.

The chain combines TRBV6-5 with TRBJ1-2, with 7 bases that match TRBD1. The CDR3 is made up of 12 amino acids. CDR1 and CDR2 (germline): MNHEY, SVGAGI. V was pared by 3 bases and J by 14 bases, with 9 bases of the junction left unmatched. The CDR3 DNA sequence: TGTGCCAGCAGTTATACAGGGGCGACATGGACCTTC. This translates into CASSYTGATWTF.

The V and J genes are TRBV9 and TRBJ2-1; TRBD2 matches 12 bases. The CDR3 runs 15 residues. Germline CDR1 and CDR2: SGDLS and YYNGEE. The V gene end was trimmed by 0 bases and the J gene end by 8 bases; junction bases not matched to a gene: 3. As DNA, the CDR3 is TGTGCCAGCAGCGTAGGGACTAGCGGGGCCTATGAGCAGTTCTTC. Its translation: CASSVGTSGAYEQFF. Complete variable domain (other parts from reference TRBV9 and TRBJ2-1): DSGVTQTPKHLITATGQRVTLRCSPRSGDLSVYWYQQSLDQGLQFLIQYYNGEERAKGNILERFSAQQFPDLHSELNLSSLELGDSALYFCASSVGTSGAYEQFFGPGTRLTVL.

The chain uses TRBV2 and TRBJ1-1; the D gene is possibly TRBD1 (6 bases). V lost 7 bases and J lost 0, with 12 bases in between. CDR3 length equals 14 residues. Germline lookup yields CDR1 SNHLY and CDR2 FYNNEI. Here the CDR3 DNA reads TGTGCCAGCACAGGGCAGGGGCTGAACACTGAAGCTTTCTTT. This sequence encodes CASTGQGLNTEAFF.

The genes are TRBV5-1 and TRBJ2-7; possibly TRBD2 for D (7 bases). The V end lost 0 bases, the J end lost 7 bases, and 17 bases lay between the germline ends. The CDR3 runs to 15 residues. Germline values: CDR1 SGHRS, CDR2 YFSETQ. The CDR3 region has the DNA TGCGCCAGCAGCTTGGTTACGGGGGGCCCCCTGGAGCAGTACTTC. This encodes CASSLVTGGPLEQYF.

The genes are TRBV7-8 and TRBJ2-7; TRBD2 is a possible D gene (7 bases). This CDR3 region has 15 residues. Germline V gene sequence: CDR1 SGHVS, CDR2 FQNEAQ. V was clipped by 4 bases and J by 6 bases, with 19 bases between them. CDR3 region: CASSSEGGGSAEQYF. CDR3 DNA: TGTGCCAGCAGCTCCGAGGGCGGGGGCTCGGCCGAGCAGTACTTC. Drawing the rest from reference TRBV7-8 and TRBJ2-7, the complete variable domain is GAGVSQSPRYKVAKRGQDVALRCDPISGHVSLFWYQQALGQGPEFLTYFQNEAQLDKSGLPSDRFFAERPEGSVSTLKIQRTQQEDSAVYLCASSSEGGGSAEQYFGPGTRLTVT.